This is a list of T cell receptor beta chains from one sample in a study of T cell repertoires in cytomegalovirus infection. TCRdb recomputed calls from the reads with MiXCR, one row per CDR3 protein. The table records nearly 550,000 distinct CDR3 sequences, approximately 15% of them present only once. What was sequenced was CD8+ T cells from PBMCs. The origin of the receptors is a human donor in good health (CMV status not recorded). Some clones in this sample may be carry-over from other donors' samples. The CDR3 runs from the conserved cysteine through the conserved F or W. The D gene is left open where the match is weak. Clone size is shown for a subset of rows, as once, few, many or a class of expanded clone.

V gene,J gene,D gene,clone size,CDR3 DNA,CDR3 protein
TRBV11-2,TRBJ2-1,TRBD2,NA,TGTGCCAGCAGCTTAGGGCGGGAGAGGAAGTTCTTC,CASSLGRERKFF
TRBV7-3,TRBJ2-3,TRBD2,few,TGTGCCAGCAGCTTAATTGGGGGGGGTGATACGCAGTATTTT,CASSLIGGGDTQYF
TRBV24-1,TRBJ2-1,NA,few,TGTGCCACCAGTGACCCTATCGCGGGGAGATACTACAATGAGCAGTTCTTC,CATSDPIAGRYYNEQFF
TRBV7-8,TRBJ2-1,TRBD2,many,TGTGCCAGCAGCTTATCGCTAGCGGGAGAGCCCTACTCCTACAATGAGCAGTTCTTC,CASSLSLAGEPYSYNEQFF
TRBV7-8,TRBJ1-2,TRBD1,many,TGTGCCAGCAGCTTAGGGACAGGGGGCTATGGCTACACCTTC,CASSLGTGGYGYTF
TRBV12-3/TRBV12-4,TRBJ1-2,TRBD1,many,TGTGCCAGCAGTTCCCCGGACAGGGAGGGCTACACCTTC,CASSSPDREGYTF
TRBV5-4,TRBJ2-5,TRBD2,many,TGTGCCAGCAGCTTGGGGGACTACTCGATTGTCGAGACCCAGTACTTC,CASSLGDYSIVETQYF
TRBV6-6,TRBJ2-3,NA,NA,TGTGCCAGCAGTTACTTCGGCGAGGCAGATACGCAGTATTTT,CASSYFGEADTQYF
TRBV11-2,TRBJ1-1,NA,many,TGTGCCAGCAGCTTAGGACTGGGGCGTGAAGCTTTCTTT,CASSLGLGREAFF
TRBV7-9,TRBJ2-3,TRBD2,many,TGTGCCAGCAGCCGGGGACTAGCTGGAGATACGCAGTATTTT,CASSRGLAGDTQYF
TRBV12-3/TRBV12-4,TRBJ2-1,TRBD2,many,TGTGCCAGCAGCCTCTCCGGGACTAGCGGGAGACCTTACAATGAGCAGTTCTTC,CASSLSGTSGRPYNEQFF
TRBV7-8,TRBJ1-5,NA,NA,TGTGCCAGCAGCTACAGGTTTGTGAATCAGCCCCAGCATTTT,CASSYRFVNQPQHF
TRBV7-2,TRBJ2-7,NA,NA,TGTGCCAGCAGGGAGGGGTCGGAACCACACTACGAGCAGTACTTC,CASREGSEPHYEQYF
TRBV24-1,TRBJ2-1,TRBD1,NA,TGTGCCACCAGTGATTTGCCCAATCCCGGACAGGGAGGAAAGGAAGATGAGCAGTTCTTC,CATSDLPNPGQGGKEDEQFF
TRBV14,TRBJ2-2,NA,many,TGTGCCAGCAGCCAAGGGACACCCGGGGAGCTGTTTTTT,CASSQGTPGELFF
TRBV27,TRBJ2-6,NA,NA,TGTGCCAGCAGTGACGGGTGGGTCTCTGGGGCCAACGTCCTGACTTTC,CASSDGWVSGANVLTF
TRBV7-2,TRBJ2-3,TRBD2,many,TGTGCCAGCAGCTTAGCGCTCGGGCTAGCGGGGGGGTGGAACACAGATACGCAGTATTTT,CASSLALGLAGGWNTDTQYF
TRBV15,TRBJ2-1,TRBD2,few,TGTGCCACCACTAGCGGGGAGGGAGTCGGCAATGAGCAGTTCTTC,CATTSGEGVGNEQFF